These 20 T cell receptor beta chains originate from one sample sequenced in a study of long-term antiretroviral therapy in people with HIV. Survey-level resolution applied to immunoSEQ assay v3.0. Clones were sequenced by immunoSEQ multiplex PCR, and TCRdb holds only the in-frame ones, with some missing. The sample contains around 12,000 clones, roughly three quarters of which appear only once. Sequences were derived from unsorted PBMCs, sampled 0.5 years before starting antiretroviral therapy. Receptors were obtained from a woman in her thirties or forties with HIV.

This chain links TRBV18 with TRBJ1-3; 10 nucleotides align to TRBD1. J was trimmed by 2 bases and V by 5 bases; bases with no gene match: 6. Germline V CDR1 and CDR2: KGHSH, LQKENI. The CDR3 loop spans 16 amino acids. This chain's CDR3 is CASSSSGTGAGNTIYF. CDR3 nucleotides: TGTGCCAGCTCATCCTCCGGGACAGGGGCTGGAAACACCATATATTTT.

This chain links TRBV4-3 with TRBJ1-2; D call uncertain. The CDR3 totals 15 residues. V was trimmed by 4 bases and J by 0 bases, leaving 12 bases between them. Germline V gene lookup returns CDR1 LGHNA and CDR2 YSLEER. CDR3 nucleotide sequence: TGCGCCAGCAGCCTCACCCTGAGCCCTAACTATGGCTACACCTTC. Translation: CASSLTLSPNYGYTF.

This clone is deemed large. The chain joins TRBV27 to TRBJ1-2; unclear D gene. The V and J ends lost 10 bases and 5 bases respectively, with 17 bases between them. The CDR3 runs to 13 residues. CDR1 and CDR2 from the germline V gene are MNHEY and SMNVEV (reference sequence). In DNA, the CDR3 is TGTGCCACCTTCAGCCTTTCGGGGTATGGCTACACCTTC. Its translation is CATFSLSGYGYTF.

CDR3 loop: CASSPRDPSYEQYF. The CDR3 nucleotides are TGTGCCAGCAGTCCCCGGGACCCGAGCTACGAGCAGTACTTC. The V gene is TRBV6-6, the J gene TRBJ2-7; D is possibly TRBD1 or TRBD2 (5 bases each). This CDR3 contains 14 residues. CDR1 is MNHNY, CDR2 SVGAGI, per germline (reference sequence). The V gene lost 5 bases and the J gene lost 3 bases, with 14 bases spanning the gap.

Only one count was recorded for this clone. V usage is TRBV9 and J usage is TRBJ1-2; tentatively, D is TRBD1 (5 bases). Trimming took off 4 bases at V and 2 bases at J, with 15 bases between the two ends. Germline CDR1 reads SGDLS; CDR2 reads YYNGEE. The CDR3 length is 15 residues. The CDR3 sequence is CASSSRGRGNYGYTF. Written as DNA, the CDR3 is TGTGCCAGCAGCTCCCGGGGCAGAGGGAACTATGGCTACACCTTC. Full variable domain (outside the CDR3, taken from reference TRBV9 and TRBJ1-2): DSGVTQTPKHLITATGQRVTLRCSPRSGDLSVYWYQQSLDQGLQFLIQYYNGEERAKGNILERFSAQQFPDLHSELNLSSLELGDSALYFCASSSRGRGNYGYTFGSGTRLTVV.

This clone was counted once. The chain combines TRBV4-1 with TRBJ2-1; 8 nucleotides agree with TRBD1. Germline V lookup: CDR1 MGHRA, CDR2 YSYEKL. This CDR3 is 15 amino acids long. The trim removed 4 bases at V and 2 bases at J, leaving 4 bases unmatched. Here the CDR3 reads CASSPGQGPYNEQFF. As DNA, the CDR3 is TGCGCCAGCAGCCCCGGACAGGGACCCTACAATGAGCAGTTCTTC.

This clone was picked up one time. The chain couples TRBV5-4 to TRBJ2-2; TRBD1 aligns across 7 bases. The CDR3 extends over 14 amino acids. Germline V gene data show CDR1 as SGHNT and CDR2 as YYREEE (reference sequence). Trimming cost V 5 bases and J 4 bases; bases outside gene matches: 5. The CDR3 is CASSTGVGTGELFF. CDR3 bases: TGTGCCAGCAGTACAGGGGTTGGCACCGGGGAGCTGTTTTTT.

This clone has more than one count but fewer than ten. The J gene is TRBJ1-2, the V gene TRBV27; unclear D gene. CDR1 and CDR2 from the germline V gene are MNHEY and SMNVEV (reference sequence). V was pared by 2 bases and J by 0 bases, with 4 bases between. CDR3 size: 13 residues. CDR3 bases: TGTGCCAGCAGTTTAAGGACTAACTATGGCTACACCTTC. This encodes CASSLRTNYGYTF.

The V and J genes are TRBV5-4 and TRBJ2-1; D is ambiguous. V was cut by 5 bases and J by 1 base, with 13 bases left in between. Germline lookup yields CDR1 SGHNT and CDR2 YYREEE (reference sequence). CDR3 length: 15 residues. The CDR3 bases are TGTGCCAGCAGGACCGCTAAGGAGTCCTACAATGAGCAGTTCTTC. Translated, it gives CASRTAKESYNEQFF.

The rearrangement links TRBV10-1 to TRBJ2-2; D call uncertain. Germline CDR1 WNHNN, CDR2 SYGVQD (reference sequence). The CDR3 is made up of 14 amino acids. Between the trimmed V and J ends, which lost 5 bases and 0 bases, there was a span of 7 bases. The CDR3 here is CASSKNSNTGELFF. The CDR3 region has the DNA TGCGCCAGCAGTAAGAACTCGAACACCGGGGAGCTGTTTTTT.

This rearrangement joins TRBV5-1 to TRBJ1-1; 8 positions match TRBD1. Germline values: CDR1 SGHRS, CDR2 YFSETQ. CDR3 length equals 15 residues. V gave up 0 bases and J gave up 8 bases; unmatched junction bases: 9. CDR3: CASSLAVQGALEAFF. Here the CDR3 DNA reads TGCGCCAGCAGCTTGGCCGTCCAGGGGGCATTAGAAGCTTTCTTT.

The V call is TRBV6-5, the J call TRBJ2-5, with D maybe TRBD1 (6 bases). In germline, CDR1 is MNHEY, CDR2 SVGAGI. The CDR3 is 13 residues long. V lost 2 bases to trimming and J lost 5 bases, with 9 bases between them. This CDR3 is CASSYTGTETQYF. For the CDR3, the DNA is TGTGCCAGCAGTTACACAGGGACGGAGACCCAGTACTTC.

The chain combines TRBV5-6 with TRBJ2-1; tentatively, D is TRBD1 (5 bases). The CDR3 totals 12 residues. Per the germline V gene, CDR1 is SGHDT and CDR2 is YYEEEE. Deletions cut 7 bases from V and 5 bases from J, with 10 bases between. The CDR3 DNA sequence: TGTGCCAGCTCGACAGTAAACAATGAGCAGTTCTTC. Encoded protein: CASSTVNNEQFF.

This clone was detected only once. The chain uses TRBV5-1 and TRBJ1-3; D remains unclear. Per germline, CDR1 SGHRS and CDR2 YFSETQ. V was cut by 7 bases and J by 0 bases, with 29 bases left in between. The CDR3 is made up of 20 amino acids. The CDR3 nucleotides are TGCGCCAGCGATATAACCGGCAGAAACCTTATGAATAACTCTGGAAACACCATATATTTT. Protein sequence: CASDITGRNLMNNSGNTIYF.

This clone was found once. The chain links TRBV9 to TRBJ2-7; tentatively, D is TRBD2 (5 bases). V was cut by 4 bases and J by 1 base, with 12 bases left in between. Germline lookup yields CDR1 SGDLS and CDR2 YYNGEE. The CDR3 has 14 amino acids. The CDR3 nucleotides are TGTGCCAGCAGCCCCGACGGGGAATCCTACGAGCAGTACTTC. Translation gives CASSPDGESYEQYF.

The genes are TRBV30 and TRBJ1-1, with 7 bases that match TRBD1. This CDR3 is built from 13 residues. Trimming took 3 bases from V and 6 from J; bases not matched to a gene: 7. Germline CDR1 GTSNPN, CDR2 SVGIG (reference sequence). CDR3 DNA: TGTGCCTGGAGACCGAAAGGGGGCCCTGAAGCTTTCTTT. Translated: CAWRPKGGPEAFF.

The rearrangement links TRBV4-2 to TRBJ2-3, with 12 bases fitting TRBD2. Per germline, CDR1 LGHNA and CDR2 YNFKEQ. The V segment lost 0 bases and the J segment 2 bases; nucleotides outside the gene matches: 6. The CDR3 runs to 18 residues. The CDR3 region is CASSQERLAGAYTDTQYF. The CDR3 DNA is TGTGCCAGCAGCCAAGAAAGACTAGCGGGGGCCTACACAGATACGCAGTATTTT.

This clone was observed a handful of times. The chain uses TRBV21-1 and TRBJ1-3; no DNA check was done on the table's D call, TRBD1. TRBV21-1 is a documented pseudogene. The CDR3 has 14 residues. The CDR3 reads CASSKPGQGHTIYF. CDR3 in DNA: TGTGCCAGCAGCAAACCGGGACAGGGGCACACCATATATTTT.

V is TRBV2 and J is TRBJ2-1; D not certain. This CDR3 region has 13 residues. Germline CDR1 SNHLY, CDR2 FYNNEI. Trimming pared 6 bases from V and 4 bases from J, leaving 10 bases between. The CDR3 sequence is CASSPSRYNEQFF. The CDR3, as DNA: TGTGCCAGCAGCCCTTCCCGGTACAATGAGCAGTTCTTC.

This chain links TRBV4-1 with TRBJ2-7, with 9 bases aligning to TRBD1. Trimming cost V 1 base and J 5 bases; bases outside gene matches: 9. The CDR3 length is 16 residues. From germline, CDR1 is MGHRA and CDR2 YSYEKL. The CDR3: CASSQGLNRGRDEQYF. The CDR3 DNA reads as TGCGCCAGCAGCCAAGGGCTGAACAGGGGGCGGGACGAGCAGTACTTC.